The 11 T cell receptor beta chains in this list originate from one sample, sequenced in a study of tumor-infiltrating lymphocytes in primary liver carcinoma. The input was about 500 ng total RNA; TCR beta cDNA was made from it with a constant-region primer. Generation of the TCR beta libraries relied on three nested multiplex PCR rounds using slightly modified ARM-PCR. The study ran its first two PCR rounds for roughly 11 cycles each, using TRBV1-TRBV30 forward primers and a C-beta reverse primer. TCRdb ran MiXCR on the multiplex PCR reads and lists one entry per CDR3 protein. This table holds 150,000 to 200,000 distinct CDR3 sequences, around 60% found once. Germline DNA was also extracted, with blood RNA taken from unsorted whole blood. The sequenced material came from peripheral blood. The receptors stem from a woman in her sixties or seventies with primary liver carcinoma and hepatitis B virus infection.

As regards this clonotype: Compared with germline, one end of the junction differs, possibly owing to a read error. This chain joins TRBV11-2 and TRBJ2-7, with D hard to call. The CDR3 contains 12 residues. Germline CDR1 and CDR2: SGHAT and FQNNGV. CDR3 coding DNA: TGTGCCTGCAGCTTAAGGGTTGGCGAGCAGTGCTTC. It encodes CACSLRVGEQCF.

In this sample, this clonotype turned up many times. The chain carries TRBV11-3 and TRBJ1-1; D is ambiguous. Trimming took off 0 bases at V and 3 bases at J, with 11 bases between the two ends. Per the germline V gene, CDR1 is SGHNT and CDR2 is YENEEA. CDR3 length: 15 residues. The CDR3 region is CASSLEGTRDTEAFF. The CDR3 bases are TGTGCCAGCAGCTTAGAGGGCACACGGGACACTGAAGCTTTCTTT.

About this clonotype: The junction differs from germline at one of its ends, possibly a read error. The CDR3 sequence: CASKRDRVAIYVYTF. The CDR3 DNA follows: TGTGCCAGCAAACGGGACAGGGTGGCAATCTATGTCTACACCTTC. The chain has TRBV6-6 and TRBJ1-2; 9 nucleotides line up with TRBD1. This CDR3 region has 15 residues. CDR1 MNHNY and CDR2 SVGAGI come from the germline V gene (reference sequence).

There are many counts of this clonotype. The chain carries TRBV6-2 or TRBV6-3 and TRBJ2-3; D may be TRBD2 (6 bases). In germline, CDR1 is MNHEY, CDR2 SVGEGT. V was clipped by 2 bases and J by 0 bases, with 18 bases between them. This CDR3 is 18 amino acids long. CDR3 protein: CASSYVPLDYTSTDTQYF. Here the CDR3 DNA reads TGTGCCAGCAGTTACGTACCTCTGGACTACACTAGCACAGATACGCAGTATTTT.

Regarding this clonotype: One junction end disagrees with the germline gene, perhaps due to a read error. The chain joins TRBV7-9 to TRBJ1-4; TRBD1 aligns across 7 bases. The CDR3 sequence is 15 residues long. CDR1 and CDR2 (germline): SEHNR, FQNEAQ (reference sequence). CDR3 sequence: CVSSMAGGVGEKLFF. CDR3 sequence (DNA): TGTGTCAGCAGCATGGCAGGGGGAGTTGGTGAAAAACTGTTTTTT.

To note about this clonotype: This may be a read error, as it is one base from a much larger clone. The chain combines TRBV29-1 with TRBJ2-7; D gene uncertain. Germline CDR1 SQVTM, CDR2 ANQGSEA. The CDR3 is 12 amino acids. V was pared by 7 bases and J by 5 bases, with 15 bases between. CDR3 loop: CSAWAESNEQYF. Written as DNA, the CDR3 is TGCAGCGCCTGGGCAGAGAGCAACGAGCAGTACTTC.

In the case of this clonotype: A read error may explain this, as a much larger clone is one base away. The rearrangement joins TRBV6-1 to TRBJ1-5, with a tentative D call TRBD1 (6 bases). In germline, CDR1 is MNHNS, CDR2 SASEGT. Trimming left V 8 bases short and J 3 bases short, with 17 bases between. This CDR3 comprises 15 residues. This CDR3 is CASGGTSRNNQPQHF. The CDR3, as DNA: TGTGCCAGCGGCGGGACATCCCGTAACAATCAGCCCCAGCATTTT.

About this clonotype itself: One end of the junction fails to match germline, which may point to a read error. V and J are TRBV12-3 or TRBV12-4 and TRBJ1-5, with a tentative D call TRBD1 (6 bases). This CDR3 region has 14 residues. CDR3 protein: CASSPGHGNQPLHF. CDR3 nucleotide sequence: TGTGCCAGCAGTCCGGGACATGGAAATCAGCCCCTGCATTTT.

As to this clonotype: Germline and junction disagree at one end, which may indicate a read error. As DNA, the CDR3 is TGCAGGTTGAAAGGGGCCCCCGGGCCCTACGAGCAGCACTTC. Amino acids: CRLKGAPGPYEQHF. The chain recombines TRBV29-1 with TRBJ2-7; D is perhaps TRBD1 (5 bases). Germline values: CDR1 SQVTM, CDR2 ANQGSEA. This CDR3 has 14 amino acids.

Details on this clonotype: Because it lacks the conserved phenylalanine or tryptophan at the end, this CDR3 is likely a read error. The CDR3 sequence is CAIRSTEHGYTS. In DNA, the CDR3 is TGCGCCATCAGGTCGACGGAGCATGGCTACACCTCC. V gene TRBV4-1 combines with J gene TRBJ1-2; D unclear. The length of the CDR3 is 12 residues. Germline V gene lookup returns CDR1 MGHRA and CDR2 YSYEKL. Trimming shortened V by 10 bases and J by 6 bases, and 15 bases separated the two germline ends.

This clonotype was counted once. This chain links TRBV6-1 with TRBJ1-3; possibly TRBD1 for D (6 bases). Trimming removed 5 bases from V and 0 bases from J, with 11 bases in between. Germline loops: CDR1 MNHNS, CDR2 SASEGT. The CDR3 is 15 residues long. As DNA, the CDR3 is TGTGCCAGCAGTAGGGACATGGCCTCTGGAAACACCATATATTTT. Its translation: CASSRDMASGNTIYF.